This T cell receptor (beta chain) was sequenced during a study of OX40 agonist ivuxolimab in advanced cancers. About the research overall: Enrollees could have had prior anti-PD-1, anti-PD-L1 or anti-CTLA-4 therapy, which 40% had received.

Autoimmune disease history or systemic immunosuppression barred patients. Libraries were prepared by immunoSEQ multiplex PCR; TCRdb keeps only in-frame clonotypes and omits some of them. The profile covers 9,500 to 15,000 clones, with 80% appearing a single time and 27% taken by the ten largest. This receptor was taken from an adult with an advanced solid tumor such as melanoma, head and neck, liver or kidney cancer. The source was CD4+ or CD8+ T cells sorted from blood, collected in a trial of the OX40 agonist ivuxolimab.

The CDR3 DNA sequence: TGCAGCGTTGAAGATGGGTGGACTAGCGGGGAGGAGGGTTACGAGCAGTACTTC. It is translated as CSVEDGWTSGEEGYEQYF. The chain has TRBV29-1 and TRBJ2-7, with 12 bases lining up with TRBD2. Losses at the gene ends were 0 bases for V and 4 bases for J; bases not matched to a gene: 13. CDR1 and CDR2 (germline): SQVTM, ANQGSEA. CDR3 length: 18 residues.